This T cell receptor (delta chain) comes out of a study of γδ T cells in repeated Plasmodium falciparum infection. Across the whole study: Timepoints: baseline, immediately before selected infections, and 21 days after every infection. Study-level points and caveats: Many TCRgamma sequences overlapped between individuals in stable Vgamma9/Vdelta2+ repertoires. Compared with Australian children, Malian Vdelta2-negative repertoires seemed more clonal, less diverse, less shared. Vdelta2-negative gammadelta repertoires, largely Vdelta1+, seemingly showed infection-driven waves of new clonal selection.

Of note for this clone: Its specificity is unknown. The protein that TCRdb holds for this DNA derives from a much larger clone and differs from the translated DNA at residue 11, which likely indicates a read error; the protein shown here is translated from the DNA.

The CDR3 has 21 residues. Germline values: CDR1 GEAIGNYY, CDR2 EKD. V lost 3 bases to trimming and J lost 2 bases, with 33 bases between them. Flow sorting of PBMC yielded separate Vgamma9/Vdelta2+ and Vdelta2-negative gammadelta T cell populations for bulk repertoire analysis. TCRdb made new clone calls on the multiplex PCR reads using CATT. The sample carries 85,000 to 100,000 delta-chain clones, 0.95% to 1% recorded once. This chain connects TRDV2 to TRDJ1; tentative D call: TRDD3 (6 bases). Germline matching of the DNA provided the J gene here, since TCRdb leaves it blank. The sample comprised gamma-delta T cells from blood. This TCR was sampled from a pool of human donors (malaria-infected and uninfected, not separated). In nucleotides, the CDR3 is TGTGCCTGTGACCTAACGAAGGTTACTGGGAGATACGAGGAAGGAACCGATAAACTCATCTTT. It yields the protein CACDLTKVTGRYEEGTDKLIF.